Each of the 19 T cell receptor beta chains below was sequenced from the same sample in a study of early T cells in non-severe SARS-CoV-2 infection. TCRdb recomputed calls from the 5' RACE reads with MiXCR, one row per CDR3 protein. The sample carries about 69,000 distinct CDR3 sequences, approximately 9.5% recorded once. Sequenced material: whole blood. These receptors came from an adult who was a healthcare worker with PCR-confirmed SARS-CoV-2 infection or an uninfected control (not recorded which).

This clonotype occurred many times. The chain recombines TRBV14 with TRBJ2-3, with D possibly being TRBD2 (5 bases). The CDR3 loop spans 14 amino acids. Per the germline V gene, CDR1 is SGHDN and CDR2 is FVKESK. The V and J ends lost 1 base and 3 bases respectively, with 8 bases between them. The CDR3 region has the DNA TGTGCCAGCAGCCAAGGAGGGAGTACAGATACGCAGTATTTT. This codes for CASSQGGSTDTQYF.

This clonotype was detected ten times or more. The V call is TRBV5-6, the J call TRBJ1-1, with no clear D. Germline-derived CDR1 and CDR2 are SGHDT and YYEEEE. This CDR3 has 13 amino acids. With 4 bases removed from V and 0 bases from J, the gap between germline ends came to 7 bases. As DNA, the CDR3 is TGTGCCAGCAGCCCACCAATGAACACTGAAGCTTTCTTT. Translated: CASSPPMNTEAFF. The whole variable domain, remainder taken from reference TRBV5-6 and TRBJ1-1, is DAGVTQSPTHLIKTRGQQVTLRCSPKSGHDTVSWYQQALGQGPQFIFQYYEEEERQRGNFPDRFSGHQFPNYSSELNVNALLLGDSALYLCASSPPMNTEAFFGQGTRLTVV.

This clonotype appeared many times. V and J are TRBV28 and TRBJ2-7; 9 bases match TRBD1. J gave up 2 bases and V 10 bases, and 6 bases lay outside the gene matches. In germline, CDR1 is MDHEN, CDR2 SYDVKM. CDR3 size: 13 residues. CDR3 region: CATLGTGPYEQYF. In DNA form, the CDR3 reads TGTGCCACTCTCGGGACAGGGCCCTACGAGCAGTACTTC. Complete variable domain (other parts from reference TRBV28 and TRBJ2-7): DVKVTQSSRYLVKRTGEKVFLECVQDMDHENMFWYRQDPGLGLRLIYFSYDVKMKEKGDIPEGYSVSREKKERFSLILESASTNQTSMYLCATLGTGPYEQYFGPGTRLTVT.

In this sample, this clonotype is medium-sized. V usage is TRBV28 and J usage is TRBJ2-3, with D unclear. The V gene's germline CDR1 is MDHEN and CDR2 SYDVKM. V was cut by 3 bases and J by 6 bases, with 4 bases left in between. The CDR3 is 11 residues long. The CDR3 reads CASSLGDTQYF. CDR3 bases: TGTGCCAGCAGTTTGGGTGATACGCAGTATTTT.

This clonotype has only a few counts. The rearrangement uses TRBV3-1 and TRBJ1-2; D is unclear. Germline CDR1 is LGHDT and CDR2 is YNNKEL (reference sequence). Trimming pared 4 bases from V and 5 bases from J, leaving 26 bases between. The CDR3 is 18 residues long. The CDR3 DNA reads as TGTGCCAGCAGCCCATTGCTCAGCCTCGACCGAGTAGTGTATGGCTACACCTTC. As protein: CASSPLLSLDRVVYGYTF.

This clonotype was detected ten times or more. This chain links TRBV12-3 or TRBV12-4 with TRBJ2-3; a weak D match, TRBD1 (6 bases). V was pared by 5 bases and J by 4 bases, with 10 bases between. CDR3 size: 13 residues. The CDR3 sequence is CASSLRGADTQYF. The CDR3 DNA reads as TGTGCCAGCAGTCTCAGGGGCGCAGATACGCAGTATTTT.

The chain combines TRBV5-1 with TRBJ1-1; D gene uncertain. The ends were cut back, 2 bases at V and 1 base at J, with 6 bases in the middle. CDR3 length: 13 amino acids. Germline CDR1 is SGHRS and CDR2 is YFSETQ. CDR3 bases: TGCGCCAGCAGCTTTTTTAGGAACACTGAAGCTTTCTTT. Its protein product is CASSFFRNTEAFF.

This clonotype was detected a few times. The V call is TRBV11-2, the J call TRBJ2-2, with D maybe TRBD1 (5 bases). V shed 7 bases and J shed 1 base, with 16 bases lying between them. CDR1 is SGHAT, CDR2 FQNNGV, per germline. CDR3 size: 16 residues. This CDR3 is CASNNRQRRNTGELFF. CDR3 DNA: TGTGCCAGCAACAACAGACAGCGTCGGAACACCGGGGAGCTGTTTTTT.

The chain recombines TRBV29-1 with TRBJ1-1, with unresolved D. Looked up from germline, CDR1 is SQVTM and CDR2 is ANQGSEA. There are 11 residues in the CDR3. This CDR3 is CGLVAYTEAFF. CDR3 DNA: TGCGGCCTGGTGGCGTACACTGAAGCTTTCTTT. Based on the CDR3 plus reference TRBV29-1 and TRBJ1-1, the full variable domain is SAVISQKPSRDICQRGTSLTIQCQVDSQVTMMFWYRQQPGQSLTLIATANQGSEATYESGFVIDKFPISRPNLTFSTLTVSNMSPEDSSIYLCGLVAYTEAFFGQGTRLTVV.

The chain links TRBV28 to TRBJ1-4, with 11 nucleotides matching TRBD1. V gave up 5 bases and J gave up 7 bases; unmatched junction bases: 9. This CDR3 has 16 amino acids. Germline CDR1 reads MDHEN; CDR2 reads SYDVKM. The CDR3 coding sequence is TGTGCCAGCAGTGGACAGGGGGCATCGAACAGTGAAAAACTGTTTTTT. Its translation: CASSGQGASNSEKLFF.

The J gene is TRBJ1-4, the V gene TRBV24-1; the match to TRBD1 covers 7 bases. Germline-derived CDR1 and CDR2 are KGHDR and SFDVKD. V trimming: 3 bases; J trimming: 6 bases; junction bases outside the gene matches: 6. The CDR3 runs 15 residues. The CDR3 loop reads CATSDPRQGDEKLFF. The CDR3 DNA sequence: TGTGCCACCAGTGATCCAAGACAGGGCGATGAAAAACTGTTTTTT.

The chain is built from TRBV15 and TRBJ1-1; D is undetermined. Germline-derived CDR1 and CDR2 are LNHNV and YYDKDF (reference sequence). V was pared by 2 bases and J by 1 base, with 8 bases between. CDR3 length: 14 residues. CDR3 bases: TGTGCCACCAGCAGAAATCGGCGGAACACTGAAGCTTTCTTT. The encoded protein is CATSRNRRNTEAFF.

This clonotype was counted between two and nine times. The J gene is TRBJ2-1, the V gene TRBV11-2; a possible D gene is TRBD1 (5 bases). CDR1 is SGHAT and CDR2 is FQNNGV in the germline V gene. Deletions cut 0 bases from V and 4 bases from J, with 16 bases between. The CDR3 is made up of 17 amino acids. CDR3 DNA: TGTGCCAGCAGCTTAGATTGGGGCAGTAAGTCTTACAATGAGCAGTTCTTC. Its translation: CASSLDWGSKSYNEQFF. Drawing the rest from reference TRBV11-2 and TRBJ2-1, the complete variable domain is EAGVAQSPRYKIIEKRQSVAFWCNPISGHATLYWYQQILGQGPKLLIQFQNNGVVDDSQLPKDRFSAERLKGVDSTLKIQPAKLEDSAVYLCASSLDWGSKSYNEQFFGPGTRLTVL.

At least ten counts were recorded for this clonotype. The chain couples TRBV14 to TRBJ2-1; D remains ambiguous. The CDR3 totals 11 residues. Per the germline V gene, CDR1 is SGHDN and CDR2 is FVKESK. Trimming left V 4 bases short and J 12 bases short, with 10 bases between. The CDR3 reads CASSLLGVQFF. DNA of the CDR3: TGTGCCAGCAGCCTCTTAGGAGTGCAGTTCTTC.

This clonotype has at least ten counts. This rearrangement joins TRBV5-1 to TRBJ2-1; D is unclear. Per germline, CDR1 SGHRS and CDR2 YFSETQ. The V and J ends lost 2 bases and 6 bases respectively, with 6 bases between them. The CDR3 totals 12 residues. CDR3 in amino acids: CASSFSGNEQFF. The CDR3 nucleotides are TGCGCCAGCAGCTTTTCGGGCAATGAGCAGTTCTTC. Looking up the rest from reference TRBV5-1 and TRBJ2-1 gives the full variable domain: KAGVTQTPRYLIKTRGQQVTLSCSPISGHRSVSWYQQTPGQGLQFLFEYFSETQRNKGNFPGRFSGRQFSNSRSEMNVSTLELGDSALYLCASSFSGNEQFFGPGTRLTVL.

This clonotype was detected ten times or more. J is TRBJ2-3 and V is TRBV6-1; the D gene is possibly TRBD1 (6 bases). Germline-derived CDR1 and CDR2 are MNHNS and SASEGT. CDR3 length: 17 amino acids. With 2 bases removed from V and 1 base from J, the gap between germline ends came to 16 bases. The CDR3: CASSEYSRGWGTDTQYF. The CDR3 nucleotides read TGTGCCAGCAGTGAATATAGCAGGGGATGGGGCACAGATACGCAGTATTTT.

This clonotype was seen only a few times. The V call is TRBV20-1, the J call TRBJ2-1; D is unclear. Between the trimmed V and J ends, which lost 3 bases and 3 bases, there was a span of 9 bases. CDR3 length equals 13 residues. Germline lookup yields CDR1 DFQATT and CDR2 SNEGSKA (reference sequence). The CDR3: CSASVRLYNEQFF. The CDR3 DNA follows: TGCAGTGCTAGCGTGAGACTCTACAATGAGCAGTTCTTC.

This clonotype turned up a few times. This chain joins TRBV20-1 and TRBJ2-7, with no clear D. V lost 3 bases and J lost 0, with 9 bases in between. This CDR3 has 13 residues. Germline CDR1 reads DFQATT; CDR2 reads SNEGSKA (reference sequence). DNA for the CDR3: TGCAGTGCTAGCGACCATAGCTCCTACGAGCAGTACTTC. This codes for CSASDHSSYEQYF.

This clonotype counts as medium-sized. This rearrangement joins TRBV10-1 to TRBJ2-1; 10 bases are a match to TRBD1. The CDR3 consists of 15 residues. The ends lost 4 bases at V and 5 bases at J; junction bases unmatched: 5. Germline values: CDR1 WNHNN, CDR2 SYGVQD (reference sequence). Here the CDR3 reads CASSGPGQGNNEQFF. The CDR3 coding sequence is TGCGCCAGCAGTGGTCCGGGACAGGGGAACAATGAGCAGTTCTTC.